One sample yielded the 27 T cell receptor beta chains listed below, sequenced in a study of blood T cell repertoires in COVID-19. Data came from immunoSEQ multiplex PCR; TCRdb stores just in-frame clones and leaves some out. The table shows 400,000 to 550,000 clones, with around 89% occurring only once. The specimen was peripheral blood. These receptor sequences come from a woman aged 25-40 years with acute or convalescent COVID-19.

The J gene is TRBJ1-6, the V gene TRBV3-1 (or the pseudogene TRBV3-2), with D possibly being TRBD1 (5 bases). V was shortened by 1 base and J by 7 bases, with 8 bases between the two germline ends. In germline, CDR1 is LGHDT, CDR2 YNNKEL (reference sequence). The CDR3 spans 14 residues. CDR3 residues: CASSQVQANSPLHF. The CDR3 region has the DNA TGTGCCAGCAGCCAAGTACAGGCCAATTCACCCCTCCACTTT.

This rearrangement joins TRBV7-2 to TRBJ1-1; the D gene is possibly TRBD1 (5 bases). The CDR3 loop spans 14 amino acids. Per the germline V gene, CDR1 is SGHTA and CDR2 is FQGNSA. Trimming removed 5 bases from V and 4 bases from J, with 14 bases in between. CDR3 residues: CASSDLGGITEAFF. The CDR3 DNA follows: TGTGCCAGCAGCGACTTGGGGGGGATCACTGAAGCTTTCTTT.

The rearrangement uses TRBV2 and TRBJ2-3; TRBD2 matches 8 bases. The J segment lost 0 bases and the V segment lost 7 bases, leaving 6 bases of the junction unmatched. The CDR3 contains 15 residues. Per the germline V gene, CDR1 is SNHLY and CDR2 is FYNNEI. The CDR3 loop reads CASKIAGSSTDTQYF. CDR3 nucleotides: TGTGCCAGCAAGATAGCGGGGTCTAGCACAGATACGCAGTATTTT.

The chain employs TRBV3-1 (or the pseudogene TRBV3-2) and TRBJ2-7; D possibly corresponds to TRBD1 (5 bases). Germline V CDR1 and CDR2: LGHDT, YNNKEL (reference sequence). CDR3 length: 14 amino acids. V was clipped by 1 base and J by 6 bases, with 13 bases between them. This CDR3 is CASSQGTLVREQYF. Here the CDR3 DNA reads TGTGCCAGCAGCCAAGGGACATTGGTACGCGAGCAGTACTTC.

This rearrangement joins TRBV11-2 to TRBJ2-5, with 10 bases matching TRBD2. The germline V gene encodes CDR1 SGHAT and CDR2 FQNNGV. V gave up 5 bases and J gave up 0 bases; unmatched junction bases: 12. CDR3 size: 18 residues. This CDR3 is CASSPRTSGLLYQETQYF. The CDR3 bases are TGTGCCAGCAGCCCACGGACTAGCGGCCTCTTATACCAAGAGACCCAGTACTTC.

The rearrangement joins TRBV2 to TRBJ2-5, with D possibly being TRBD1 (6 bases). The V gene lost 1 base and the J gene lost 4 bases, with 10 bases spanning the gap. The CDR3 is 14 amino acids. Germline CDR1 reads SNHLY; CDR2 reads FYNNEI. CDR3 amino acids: CASSEDRVRETQYF. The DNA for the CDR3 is TGTGCCAGCAGTGAAGACAGGGTCAGAGAGACCCAGTACTTC.

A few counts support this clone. The CDR3 spells CASSLGGSGVPQYF. CDR3 nucleotides: TGTGCCAGCAGCTTAGGGGGCTCGGGGGTTCCGCAGTATTTT. The V gene is TRBV7-2, the J gene TRBJ2-3; a possible D gene is TRBD2 (6 bases). The V gene lost 1 base and the J gene lost 10 bases, with 15 bases spanning the gap. The CDR3 spans 14 residues. The germline gives CDR1 SGHTA, CDR2 FQGNSA.

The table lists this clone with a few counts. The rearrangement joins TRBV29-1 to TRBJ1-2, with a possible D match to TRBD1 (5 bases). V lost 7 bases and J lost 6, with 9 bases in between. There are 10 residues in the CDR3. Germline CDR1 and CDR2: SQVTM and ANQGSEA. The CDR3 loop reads CSADSDGYTF. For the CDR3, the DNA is TGCAGCGCTGACAGTGATGGCTACACCTTC. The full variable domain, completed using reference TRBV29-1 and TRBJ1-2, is SAVISQKPSRDICQRGTSLTIQCQVDSQVTMMFWYRQQPGQSLTLIATANQGSEATYESGFVIDKFPISRPNLTFSTLTVSNMSPEDSSIYLCSADSDGYTFGSGTRLTVV.

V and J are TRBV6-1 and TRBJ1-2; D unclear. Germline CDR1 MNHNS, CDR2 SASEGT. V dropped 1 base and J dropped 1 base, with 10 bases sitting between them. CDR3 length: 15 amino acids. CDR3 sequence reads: CASSEGTALNYGYTF. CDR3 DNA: TGTGCCAGCAGTGAAGGAACAGCACTTAACTATGGCTACACCTTC.

CDR3 coding DNA: TGTGCCAGCAGTCGGACTAGCGGGGGACAAATGGGACAAGAGACCCAGTACTTC. This codes for CASSRTSGGQMGQETQYF. The chain recombines TRBV4-2 with TRBJ2-5; 13 bases line up with TRBD2. With V trimmed by 6 bases and J by 2 bases, 12 bases remained unmatched. Germline V CDR1 and CDR2: LGHNA, YNFKEQ. This CDR3 spans 18 amino acids.

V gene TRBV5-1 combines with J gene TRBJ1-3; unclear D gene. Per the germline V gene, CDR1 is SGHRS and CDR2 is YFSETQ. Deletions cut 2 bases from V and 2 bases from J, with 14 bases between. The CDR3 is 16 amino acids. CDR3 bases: TGCGCCAGCAGCTTAGCCGGAGGGATCGCTGGAAACACCATATATTTT. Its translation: CASSLAGGIAGNTIYF.

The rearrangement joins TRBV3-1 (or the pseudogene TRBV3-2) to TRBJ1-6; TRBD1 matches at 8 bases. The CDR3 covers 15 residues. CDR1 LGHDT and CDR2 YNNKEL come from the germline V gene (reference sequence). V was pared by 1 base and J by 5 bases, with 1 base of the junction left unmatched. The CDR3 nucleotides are TGTGCCAGCAGCCAAGGGACAGGGAATAATTCACCCCTCCACTTT. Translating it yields CASSQGTGNNSPLHF.

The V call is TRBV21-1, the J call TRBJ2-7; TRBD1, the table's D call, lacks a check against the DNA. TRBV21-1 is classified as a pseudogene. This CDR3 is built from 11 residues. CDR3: CASTSRGEQYF. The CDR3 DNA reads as TGTGCCAGCACCTCAAGGGGGGAGCAGTACTTC.

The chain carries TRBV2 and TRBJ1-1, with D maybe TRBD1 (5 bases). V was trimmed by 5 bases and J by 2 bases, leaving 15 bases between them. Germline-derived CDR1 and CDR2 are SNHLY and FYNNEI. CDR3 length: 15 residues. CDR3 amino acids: CASSPNDSPNTEAFF. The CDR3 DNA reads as TGTGCCAGCAGTCCCAATGACAGCCCAAACACTGAAGCTTTCTTT.

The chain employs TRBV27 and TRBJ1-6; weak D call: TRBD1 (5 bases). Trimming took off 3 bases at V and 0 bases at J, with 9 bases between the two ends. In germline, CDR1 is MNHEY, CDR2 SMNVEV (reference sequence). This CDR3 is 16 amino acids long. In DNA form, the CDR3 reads TGTGCCAGCAGTTTGACAGTCAGCTCCTATAATTCACCCCTCCACTTT. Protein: CASSLTVSSYNSPLHF.

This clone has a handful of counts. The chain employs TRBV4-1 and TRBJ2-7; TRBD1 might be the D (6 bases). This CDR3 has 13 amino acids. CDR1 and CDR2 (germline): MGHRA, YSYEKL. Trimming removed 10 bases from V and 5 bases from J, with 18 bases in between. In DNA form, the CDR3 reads TGCGCCACCTCCCCTAACGAGGGGGACGAGCAGTACTTC. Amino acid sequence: CATSPNEGDEQYF.

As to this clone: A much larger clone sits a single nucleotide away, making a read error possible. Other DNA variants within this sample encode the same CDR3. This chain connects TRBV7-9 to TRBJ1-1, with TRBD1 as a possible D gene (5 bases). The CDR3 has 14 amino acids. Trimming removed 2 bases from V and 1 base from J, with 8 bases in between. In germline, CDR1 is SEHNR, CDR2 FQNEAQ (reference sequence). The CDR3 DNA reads TGTGCCAGCAGCTTATCGACAGCGAACACTGAAGCTTTCTTT. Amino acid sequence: CASSLSTANTEAFF. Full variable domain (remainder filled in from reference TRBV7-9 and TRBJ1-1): DTGVSQNPRHKITKRGQNVTFRCDPISEHNRLYWYRQTLGQGPEFLTYFQNEAQLEKSRLLSDRFSAERPKGSFSTLEIQRTEQGDSAMYLCASSLSTANTEAFFGQGTRLTVV.

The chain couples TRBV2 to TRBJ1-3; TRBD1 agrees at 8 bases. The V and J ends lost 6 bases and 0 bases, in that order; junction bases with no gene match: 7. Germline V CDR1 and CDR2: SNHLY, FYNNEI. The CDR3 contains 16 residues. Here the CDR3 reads CASSQTGQGSGNTIYF. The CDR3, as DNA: TGTGCCAGCAGCCAAACTGGACAGGGCTCTGGAAACACCATATATTTT.

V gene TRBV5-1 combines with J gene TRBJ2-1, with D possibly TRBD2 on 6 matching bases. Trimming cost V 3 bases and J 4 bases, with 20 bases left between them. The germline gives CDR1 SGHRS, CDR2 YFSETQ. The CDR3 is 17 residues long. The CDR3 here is CASSSKKVSGSYNEQFF. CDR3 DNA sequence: TGCGCCAGCAGCTCGAAGAAGGTTAGCGGTTCATACAATGAGCAGTTCTTC.

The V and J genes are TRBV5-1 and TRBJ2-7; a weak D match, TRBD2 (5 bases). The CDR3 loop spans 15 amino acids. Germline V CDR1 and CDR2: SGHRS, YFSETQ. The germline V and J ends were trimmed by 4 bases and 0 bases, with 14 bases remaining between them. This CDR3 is CASSIGRESSYEQYF. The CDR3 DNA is TGCGCCAGCAGCATTGGACGGGAAAGCTCCTACGAGCAGTACTTC.

CDR3 in amino acids: CASSRTRTGRVFVNTQYF. CDR3 DNA: TGTGCCAGCAGCCGAACGAGGACAGGGAGGGTATTCGTAAATACGCAGTATTTT. The chain employs TRBV5-8 and TRBJ2-3, with TRBD1 as a possible D gene (8 bases). This CDR3 has 18 amino acids. Germline V gene sequence: CDR1 SGHTS, CDR2 YDEGEE. V was pared by 4 bases and J by 7 bases, with 28 bases between.

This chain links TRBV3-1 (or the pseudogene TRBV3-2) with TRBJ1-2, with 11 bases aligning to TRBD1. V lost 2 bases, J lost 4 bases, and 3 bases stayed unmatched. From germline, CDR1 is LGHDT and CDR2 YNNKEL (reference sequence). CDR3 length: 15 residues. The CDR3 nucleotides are TGTGCCAGCAGCCAACGGACAGGGGGCGGCTATGGCTACACCTTC. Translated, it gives CASSQRTGGGYGYTF.

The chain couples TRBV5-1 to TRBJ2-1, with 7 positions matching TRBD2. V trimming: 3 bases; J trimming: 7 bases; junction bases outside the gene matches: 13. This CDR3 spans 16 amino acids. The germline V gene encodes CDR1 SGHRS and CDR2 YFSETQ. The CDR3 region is CASSSGREDGGNEQFF. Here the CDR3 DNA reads TGCGCCAGCAGCTCCGGCAGGGAGGACGGGGGGAATGAGCAGTTCTTC.

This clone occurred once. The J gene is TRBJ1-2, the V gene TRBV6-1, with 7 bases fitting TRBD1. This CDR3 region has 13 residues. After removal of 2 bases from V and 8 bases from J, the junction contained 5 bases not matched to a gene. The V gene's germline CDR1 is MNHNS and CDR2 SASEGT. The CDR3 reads CASSETGDRGYTF. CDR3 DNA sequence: TGTGCCAGCAGTGAAACAGGGGATAGGGGCTACACCTTC.

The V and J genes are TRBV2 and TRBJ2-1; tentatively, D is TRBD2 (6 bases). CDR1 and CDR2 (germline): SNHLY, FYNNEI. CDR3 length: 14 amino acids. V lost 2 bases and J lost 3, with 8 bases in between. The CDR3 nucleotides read TGTGCCAGCAGTGAACCGGACTACTACAATGAGCAGTTCTTC. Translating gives CASSEPDYYNEQFF. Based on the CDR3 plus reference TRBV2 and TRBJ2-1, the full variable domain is EPEVTQTPSHQVTQMGQEVILRCVPISNHLYFYWYRQILGQKVEFLVSFYNNEISEKSEIFDDQFSVERPDGSNFTLKIRSTKLEDSAMYFCASSEPDYYNEQFFGPGTRLTVL.

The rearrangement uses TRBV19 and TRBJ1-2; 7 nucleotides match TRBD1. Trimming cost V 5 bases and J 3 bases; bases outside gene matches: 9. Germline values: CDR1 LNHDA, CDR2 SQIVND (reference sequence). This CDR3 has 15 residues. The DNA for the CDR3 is TGTGCCAGTAGTCAACGGACAGGAGGATACTATGGCTACACCTTC. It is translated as CASSQRTGGYYGYTF.

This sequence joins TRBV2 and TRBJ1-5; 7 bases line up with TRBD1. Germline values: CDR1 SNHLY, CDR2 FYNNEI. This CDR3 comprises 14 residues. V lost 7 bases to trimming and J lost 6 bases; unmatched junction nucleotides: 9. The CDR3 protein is CASKGQERVQPQHF. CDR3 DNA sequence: TGTGCCAGCAAAGGACAGGAGAGAGTTCAGCCCCAGCATTTT.